These 14 T cell receptor beta chains were all obtained from the same sample, sequenced in a study of beta chain features in type 1 diabetes. The study reverse transcribed the entire isolated RNA, so it sequenced expressed TCRB transcripts. Using immunoSEQ multiplex PCR, the repertoire was profiled, and TCRdb retains in-frame clones only, with some absent. The sample lists fewer than 500,000 clones; over 11% were seen once. Sequenced: naive CD4+ T cells from blood. These TCRs come from a man aged 25-40 years in good health.

This clone was counted between two and nine times. CDR3 bases: TGTGCCATCAGTGCCGGGGACGAAAAACTGTTTTTT. This translates into CAISAGDEKLFF. V and J are TRBV10-3 and TRBJ1-4; the D gene is possibly TRBD1 (5 bases). Per the germline V gene, CDR1 is ENHRY and CDR2 is SYGVKD. This CDR3 is built from 12 residues. The V gene lost 4 bases and the J gene lost 8 bases, with 8 bases spanning the gap.

The chain links TRBV23-1 to TRBJ1-5; D is undetermined. TRBV23-1 is treated as an ORF (open reading frame) with a function not yet certain. V dropped 6 bases and J dropped 0 bases, with 6 bases sitting between them. This CDR3 has 13 residues. The CDR3 region is CASRHTSNQPQHF. The CDR3 DNA reads as TGCGCCAGCAGGCACACTAGCAATCAGCCCCAGCATTTT.

V is TRBV2 and J is TRBJ2-7, with a tentative D call TRBD1 (6 bases). The CDR3 is 13 residues long. The ends were cut back, 7 bases at V and 5 bases at J, with 15 bases in the middle. Germline loops: CDR1 SNHLY, CDR2 FYNNEI. The CDR3 here is CASIKGGGHEQYF. CDR3 nucleotide sequence: TGTGCCAGCATCAAAGGGGGTGGCCACGAGCAGTACTTC.

The chain combines TRBV4-1 with TRBJ2-1, with 8 bases matching TRBD2. J was trimmed by 2 bases and V by 7 bases; bases with no gene match: 10. The CDR3 contains 16 residues. In germline, CDR1 is MGHRA, CDR2 YSYEKL. CDR3 sequence: CASTQSPSGPYNEQFF. The CDR3 DNA reads as TGCGCCAGCACCCAGTCCCCTAGCGGGCCCTACAATGAGCAGTTCTTC.

The chain employs TRBV15 and TRBJ2-1; 9 bases align to TRBD2. With 5 bases clipped from V and 4 bases from J, the junction kept 6 bases outside the gene matches. CDR1 is LNHNV and CDR2 is YYDKDF in the germline V gene (reference sequence). The CDR3 contains 15 residues. The CDR3 reads CATSGAGGYYNEQFF. The CDR3 DNA sequence: TGTGCCACCAGCGGAGCGGGGGGATATTACAATGAGCAGTTCTTC.

This chain links TRBV5-4 with TRBJ2-7, with TRBD2 identical over 14 bases. After removal of 4 bases from V and 9 bases from J, the junction contained 9 bases not matched to a gene. CDR1 is SGHNT and CDR2 is YYREEE in the germline V gene (reference sequence). CDR3 length equals 15 residues. The CDR3 sequence: CASSANGLAGGWQYV. The CDR3, as DNA: TGTGCCAGCAGCGCGAACGGACTAGCGGGAGGATGGCAGTACGTC.

There are a few counts of this clone. This rearrangement joins TRBV2 to TRBJ2-3; D is unclear. V lost 11 bases to trimming and J lost 0 bases, with 15 bases between them. CDR1 is SNHLY and CDR2 is FYNNEI in the germline V gene. This CDR3 has 14 amino acids. The CDR3 bases are TGTGCCGGCTCCATAACCTGGAGCACAGATACGCAGTATTTT. As protein: CAGSITWSTDTQYF.

The chain uses TRBV25-1 and TRBJ1-2; TRBD1 aligns across 7 bases. The V gene's germline CDR1 is MGHDK and CDR2 SYGVNS. The CDR3 runs to 18 residues. V was clipped by 6 bases and J by 4 bases; unmatched bases: 20. The DNA of the CDR3 is TGTGCCAGCAGAGACTTCCGGGACAGATTTAGGATGTCCTATGGCTACACCTTC. Translated, it gives CASRDFRDRFRMSYGYTF.

The chain recombines TRBV7-9 with TRBJ1-5; 9 positions agree with TRBD1. From germline, CDR1 is SEHNR and CDR2 FQNEAQ (reference sequence). V shed 5 bases, J shed 5 bases, and the junction held 7 bases outside the gene matches. This CDR3 contains 15 residues. The CDR3 is CASSPQGAGYQPQHF. DNA for the CDR3: TGTGCCAGCAGCCCACAGGGGGCCGGCTATCAGCCCCAGCATTTT.

This clone was seen more than once but under ten times. J is TRBJ2-5 and V is TRBV6-5; D gene unclear. Trimming pared 2 bases from V and 4 bases from J, leaving 8 bases between. In germline, CDR1 is MNHEY, CDR2 SVGAGI. The CDR3 spans 13 residues. CDR3 nucleotide sequence: TGTGCCAGCAGTTACACATTGCGAGAGACCCAGTACTTC. This translates into CASSYTLRETQYF.

The V and J genes are TRBV11-2 and TRBJ2-1; TRBD2 matches 7 bases. The CDR3 contains 15 residues. The V and J ends lost 4 bases and 3 bases, in that order; junction bases with no gene match: 6. Germline CDR1 and CDR2: SGHAT and FQNNGV. The CDR3 here is CASSSGTNFYNEQFF. In DNA, the CDR3 is TGTGCCAGCAGCTCCGGGACTAATTTCTACAATGAGCAGTTCTTC.

The rearrangement joins TRBV30 to TRBJ1-1; TRBD1 matches at 8 bases. The CDR3 extends over 12 amino acids. Per germline, CDR1 GTSNPN and CDR2 SVGIG (reference sequence). Trimming at V came to 3 bases and at J to 10 bases, leaving 7 bases not matched to a gene. In DNA, the CDR3 is TGTGCCTGGAGGGAGGACAGGGAGGCAGCTTTCTTT. This sequence encodes CAWREDREAAFF. Using reference TRBV30 and TRBJ1-1 for the parts outside the CDR3, the full variable domain is SQTIHQWPATLVQPVGSPLSLECTVEGTSNPNLYWYRQAAGRGLQLLFYSVGIGQISSEVPQNLSASRPQDRQFILSSKKLLLSDSGFYLCAWREDREAAFFGQGTRLTVV.

The chain links TRBV29-1 to TRBJ2-3; maybe TRBD1 (5 bases). The CDR3 sequence is 13 residues long. Germline-derived CDR1 and CDR2 are SQVTM and ANQGSEA. Between the trimmed V and J ends, which lost 4 bases and 3 bases, there was a span of 11 bases. CDR3 loop: CSVGHRRTDTQYF. The CDR3 DNA reads TGCAGCGTTGGCCACAGGCGGACAGATACGCAGTATTTT.

This clone was observed a handful of times. The genes are TRBV7-2 and TRBJ2-7; possibly TRBD2 for D (6 bases). V lost 4 bases, J lost 6 bases, and 19 bases lay in between. This CDR3 comprises 15 residues. CDR1 and CDR2 (germline): SGHTA, FQGNSA. The CDR3: CASSSQWRLATEQYF. The DNA for the CDR3 is TGTGCCAGCAGCTCCCAATGGCGTCTAGCGACCGAGCAGTACTTC.